This TCR beta chain was obtained from a study of cytomegalovirus exposure and HLA in healthy donors. Study-wide findings and caveats: The authors assumed roughly uniform sequencing depth across donors for presence/absence analyses. An analysis was carried out at a later point. It showed that HLA-associated TCR beta chains were more clonally expanded than equally common non-associated chains. Confirmation in vitro established that a few CMV-associated chains were specific for CMV antigens.

PCR amplification relied on 60 Vbeta primers (plus 13 Jbeta primers). Measured with immunoSEQ multiplex PCR; TCRdb has only the in-frame clones, and not every one. The sample has roughly 120,000 clones, roughly 83% seen once. Per the germline V gene, CDR1 is SGHNT and CDR2 is YYREEE (reference sequence). V gave up 0 bases and J gave up 4 bases, with 14 bases separating them. The CDR3 has 16 amino acids. On this clone: Its antigen is as yet unknown.

Despite likely unrecorded immune exposures, the donors were nominally healthy at the time of sampling. The chain recombines TRBV5-4 with TRBJ2-1; TRBD1 might be the D (6 bases). The sample taken for sequencing was PBMCs. The TCR sequence derives from a woman aged 18-29 years in good health and CMV-seropositive. As DNA, the CDR3 is TGTGCCAGCAGCTTGGGGGCCAGGGGCCCTTACAATGAGCAGTTCTTC. This sequence encodes CASSLGARGPYNEQFF.